This TCR beta chain originates from a study of blood T cell repertoires in COVID-19. Study overall: Spain, Italy and the United States supplied samples that represented acute and convalescent COVID-19.

The CDR3 runs 16 residues. The V and J ends lost 5 bases and 6 bases, in that order; junction bases with no gene match: 8. The germline CDR1 and CDR2 sequences are LNHDA and SQIVND (reference sequence). TCRdb's copy holds only in-frame clones and misses some; the assay was immunoSEQ multiplex PCR. The sample holds roughly 380,000 clones, around 87% seen once. The chain combines TRBV19 with TRBJ1-5, with 12 positions matching TRBD1. The TCR sequence derives from a man aged 30 to 45 who had recovered from COVID-19. Source material: PBMCs or T cells enriched from blood (not recorded which). The CDR3 is CASSAGQGAQPQPQHF. Here the CDR3 DNA reads TGTGCCAGTAGTGCGGGACAGGGGGCGCAACCTCAGCCCCAGCATTTT.